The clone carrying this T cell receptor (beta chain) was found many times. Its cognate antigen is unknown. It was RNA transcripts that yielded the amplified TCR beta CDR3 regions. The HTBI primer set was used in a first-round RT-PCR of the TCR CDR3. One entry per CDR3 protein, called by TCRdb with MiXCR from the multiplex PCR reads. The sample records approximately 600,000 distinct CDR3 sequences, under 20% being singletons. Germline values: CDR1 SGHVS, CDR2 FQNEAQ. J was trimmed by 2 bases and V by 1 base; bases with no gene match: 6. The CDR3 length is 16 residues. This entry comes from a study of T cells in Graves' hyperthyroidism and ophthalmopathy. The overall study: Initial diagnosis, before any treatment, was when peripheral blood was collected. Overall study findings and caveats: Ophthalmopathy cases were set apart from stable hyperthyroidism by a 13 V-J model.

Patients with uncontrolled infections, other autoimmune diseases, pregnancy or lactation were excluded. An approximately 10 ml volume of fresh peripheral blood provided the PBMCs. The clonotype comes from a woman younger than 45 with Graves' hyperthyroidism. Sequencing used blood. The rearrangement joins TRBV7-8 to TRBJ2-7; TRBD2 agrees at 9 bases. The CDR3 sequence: CASSLGGRAGTYEQYF. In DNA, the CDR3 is TGTGCCAGCAGCTTAGGCGGGAGGGCCGGTACCTACGAGCAGTACTTC.